The T cell receptor (beta chain) described here comes from a study of blood T cell repertoires in COVID-19. Study-level background: Acute and convalescent COVID-19 samples came from the United States, Italy and Spain. PBMCs, B-cell-depleted T cells, or T cells were the source of the cDNA or gDNA that made up the material.

The CDR3 runs to 11 residues. Between the trimmed V and J ends, which lost 6 bases and 7 bases, there was a span of 12 bases. CDR1 and CDR2 (germline): DFQATT, SNEGSKA (reference sequence). In the authors' methods: How many nucleated cells were present was estimated from reference gene primer amplification. Here immunoSEQ multiplex PCR was the method, and the copy in TCRdb shows in-frame clones only, minus some. V, J and clone size were drawn from that table, and D and trimming were deduced from the DNA. The sample holds about 380,000 clones, around 90% seen once. The sequencing input was peripheral blood. V usage is TRBV20-1 and J usage is TRBJ1-2, with D perhaps matching TRBD1 (6 bases). The sequence derives from a man in his forties or fifties with acute or convalescent COVID-19. The CDR3: CSATTGLGYTF. The CDR3 DNA reads TGCAGTGCCACTACAGGGCTTGGCTACACCTTC.